The next 9 T cell receptor beta chains were all read from a single sample in a study of control samples from healthy donors and cancer patients. Repertoires were generated with immunoSEQ multiplex PCR, while TCRdb's copy carries only in-frame clones and drops some. This sample has 160,000 or so clones; 93% occur once, and the top ten carry 2% to 2.5%. What was sequenced was blood. The receptor set was obtained from a man aged 50 to 60 in good health.

In regard to this clone: At one of its ends the junction is not consistent with the germline gene, which may arise from a read error. The chain combines TRBV28 with TRBJ2-4, with 9 bases matching TRBD1. CDR1 and CDR2 from the germline V gene are MDHEN and SYDVKM. This CDR3 region has 16 residues. The CDR3 nucleotides are TGTGCCTGCAGCCACGGGACAGGGACTTTCAAAAACATTCAGTACTTC. Translating it yields CACSHGTGTFKNIQYF.

This clone has more than one count but fewer than ten. The chain couples TRBV27 to TRBJ2-7; 7 bases fit TRBD1. Germline V gene data show CDR1 as MNHEY and CDR2 as SMNVEV (reference sequence). The CDR3 sequence is 13 residues long. V shed 3 bases and J 4 bases; nucleotides not matched to a gene: 3. CDR3 sequence (DNA): TGTGCCAGCAGTTTCCGGGACAGTTACGAGCAGTACTTC. Amino acid sequence: CASSFRDSYEQYF.

The chain uses TRBV6-8 and TRBJ1-4; 9 positions match TRBD1. Germline assignment: CDR1 MNHGY and CDR2 SAAAGT. This CDR3 has 15 residues. The V segment lost 5 bases and the J segment 9 bases; nucleotides outside the gene matches: 10. The CDR3 loop reads CASSRGQGHSQKLFF. CDR3 sequence (DNA): TGTGCCAGCAGTCGGGGACAGGGACATTCCCAAAAACTGTTTTTT.

The rearrangement joins TRBV5-8 to TRBJ2-2; the D gene is possibly TRBD1 (5 bases). Trimming took 4 bases from V and 7 from J, leaving 20 bases between them. The CDR3 spans 16 residues. Germline CDR1 SGHTS, CDR2 YDEGEE. The CDR3 region is CASSPEVGPWGGELFF. In DNA form, the CDR3 reads TGTGCCAGCAGCCCTGAGGTGGGGCCTTGGGGCGGGGAGCTGTTTTTT.

CDR3 sequence (DNA): TGTGCCAGTAGTTTCCGGAGAAATTCACCCCTCCACTTT. Protein: CASSFRRNSPLHF. The chain joins TRBV19 to TRBJ1-6, with unresolved D. This CDR3 spans 13 amino acids. Trimming left V 5 bases short and J 7 bases short, with 9 bases between. CDR1 is LNHDA, CDR2 SQIVND, per germline (reference sequence). Using reference TRBV19 and TRBJ1-6 for the parts outside the CDR3, the full variable domain is DGGITQSPKYLFRKEGQNVTLSCEQNLNHDAMYWYRQDPGQGLRLIYYSQIVNDFQKGDIAEGYSVSREKKESFPLTVTSAQKNPTAFYLCASSFRRNSPLHFGNGTRLTVT.

CDR3 in amino acids: CASSVAWVESYNEQFF. CDR3 in DNA: TGTGCCAGCAGCGTAGCTTGGGTGGAGTCCTACAATGAGCAGTTCTTC. The chain joins TRBV9 to TRBJ2-1, with D unresolved. The V gene's germline CDR1 is SGDLS and CDR2 YYNGEE. Trimming left V 0 bases short and J 1 base short, with 11 bases between. The CDR3 has 16 amino acids.

The chain links TRBV28 to TRBJ1-4; the match to TRBD1 covers 7 bases. The CDR3 is 16 residues long. V lost 5 bases and J lost 5; bases outside the gene matches: 11. Per germline, CDR1 MDHEN and CDR2 SYDVKM. CDR3 nucleotide sequence: TGTGCCAGCAGTCGGTCCGGCCAGGGGGAAAATGAAAAACTGTTTTTT. It specifies CASSRSGQGENEKLFF.

This chain joins TRBV18 and TRBJ2-7; the D call may be TRBD1 or TRBD2 (5 bases each). Looked up from germline, CDR1 is KGHSH and CDR2 is LQKENI. The CDR3 is made up of 13 amino acids. Trimming took 3 bases from V and 5 from J, leaving 11 bases between them. For the CDR3, the DNA is TGTGCCAGCTCACCGGGACCCCCAAACGAGCAGTACTTC. Its translation: CASSPGPPNEQYF.

The V call is TRBV24-1, the J call TRBJ2-1; 10 bases fit TRBD2. The CDR3 runs 13 residues. Losses at the gene ends were 9 bases for V and 9 bases for J; bases not matched to a gene: 7. Germline CDR1 and CDR2: KGHDR and SFDVKD. CDR3 sequence: CATGLAVRGEQFF. CDR3 sequence (DNA): TGTGCCACCGGACTAGCGGTGCGAGGTGAGCAGTTCTTC.